This TCR beta chain is drawn from a study of HIV-infected patients and healthy controls. The repertoire came from unfractionated whole blood and reflected all unsorted peripheral T cells. The RNA source was an approximately 2.4 ml peripheral blood draw. Enrolled donors were untreated HIV-infected adults about to begin antiretroviral therapy. 500 ng RNA was reverse transcribed with alpha and beta constant-region primers. Separate chain-specific third strand synthesis with multiplexing indices produced the alpha and beta libraries. TCRdb re-analysed the 5' RACE reads in MiXCR, keeping a single row per CDR3 protein. In the table there are over 3,500 distinct CDR3 sequences, roughly 13% of which are singletons. This clonotype is labeled as medium-sized. In germline, CDR1 is WSHSY, CDR2 SAAADI. Trimming took off 10 bases at V and 1 base at J, with 10 bases between the two ends. This CDR3 comprises 13 residues.

The receptor was derived from an adult with HIV infection. The specimen was blood, collected before antiretroviral therapy. The V gene is TRBV10-2, the J gene TRBJ2-2; possibly TRBD1 or TRBD2 for D (5 bases each). The CDR3: CATGRMNTGELFF. For the CDR3, the DNA is TGCGCCACAGGGAGAATGAACACCGGGGAGCTGTTTTTT.